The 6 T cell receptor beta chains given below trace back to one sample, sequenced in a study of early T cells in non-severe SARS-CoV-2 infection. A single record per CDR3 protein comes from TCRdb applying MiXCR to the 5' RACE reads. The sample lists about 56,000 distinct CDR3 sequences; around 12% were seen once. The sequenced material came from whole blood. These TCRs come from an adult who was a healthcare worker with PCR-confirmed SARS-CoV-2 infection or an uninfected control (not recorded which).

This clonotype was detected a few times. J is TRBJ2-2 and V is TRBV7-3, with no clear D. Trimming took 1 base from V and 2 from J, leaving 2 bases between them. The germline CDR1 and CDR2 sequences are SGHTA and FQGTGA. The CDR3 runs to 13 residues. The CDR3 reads CASSLSNTGELFF. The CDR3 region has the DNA TGTGCCAGCAGCTTAAGCAACACCGGGGAGCTGTTTTTT.

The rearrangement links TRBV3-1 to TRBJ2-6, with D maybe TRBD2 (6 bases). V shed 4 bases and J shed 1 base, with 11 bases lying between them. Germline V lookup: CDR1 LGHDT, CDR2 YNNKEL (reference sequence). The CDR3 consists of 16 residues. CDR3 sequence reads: CASSPGRNSGANVLTF. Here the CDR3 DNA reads TGTGCCAGCAGCCCGGGGAGGAATTCTGGGGCCAACGTCCTGACTTTC.

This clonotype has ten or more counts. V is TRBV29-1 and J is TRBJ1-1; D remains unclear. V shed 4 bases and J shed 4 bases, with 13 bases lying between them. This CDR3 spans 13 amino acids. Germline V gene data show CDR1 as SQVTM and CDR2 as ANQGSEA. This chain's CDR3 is CSVGSARTTEAFF. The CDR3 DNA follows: TGCAGCGTTGGATCGGCGAGAACCACTGAAGCTTTCTTT.

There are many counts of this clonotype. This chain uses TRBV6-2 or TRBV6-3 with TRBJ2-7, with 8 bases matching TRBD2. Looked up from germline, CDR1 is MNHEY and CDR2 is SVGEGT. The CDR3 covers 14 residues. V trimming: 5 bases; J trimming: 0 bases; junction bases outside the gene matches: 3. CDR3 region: CASSVRGGSYEQYF. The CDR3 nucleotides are TGTGCCAGCAGTGTCCGGGGGGGCTCCTACGAGCAGTACTTC.

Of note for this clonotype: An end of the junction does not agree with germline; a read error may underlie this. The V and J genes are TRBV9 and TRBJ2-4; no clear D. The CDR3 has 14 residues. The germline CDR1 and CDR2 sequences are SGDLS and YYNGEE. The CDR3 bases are TGTGCCAACAGCGTAGGTGACGTTCAAAACATTCAGTACTTC. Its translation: CANSVGDVQNIQYF.

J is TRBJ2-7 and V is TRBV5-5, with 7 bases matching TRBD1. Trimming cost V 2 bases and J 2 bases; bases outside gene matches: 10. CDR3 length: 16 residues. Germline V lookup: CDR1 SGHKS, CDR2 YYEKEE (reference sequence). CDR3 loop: CASSFSQGLAPYEQYF. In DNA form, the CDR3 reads TGTGCCAGCAGCTTCTCACAGGGGCTCGCCCCCTACGAGCAGTACTTC.